The sequence of this T cell receptor (beta chain) was determined in a study of OX40 agonist ivuxolimab in advanced cancers. Study-wide background: Patients were dosed intravenously with ivuxolimab at 0.01 to 10 mg/kg every 2 weeks. Notes on the study in general: On average, CD8+ T cells had more expanded clones than CD4+.

TCRdb's copy holds only in-frame clones and misses some; the assay was immunoSEQ multiplex PCR. Of 50,000 to 70,000 clones detected, around 87% appear once; the ten largest clones hold 12%. Turning to this clone: Its target is not known.

The CDR3 has 16 residues. CDR1 and CDR2 (germline): LNHDA, SQIVND (reference sequence). The V and J ends lost 6 bases and 6 bases, in that order; junction bases with no gene match: 9. V and J are TRBV19 and TRBJ2-3; 13 bases map to TRBD2. This material consisted of CD4+ or CD8+ T cells sorted from blood, taken in a trial of the OX40 agonist ivuxolimab. The receptor's source is an adult with an advanced solid tumor such as melanoma, head and neck, liver or kidney cancer. The CDR3 DNA reads TGTGCCAGTAGCCTCGGGACTAGCGGGGCGTCGGATACGCAGTATTTT. Translating gives CASSLGTSGASDTQYF.